A selection of T cell receptor beta chains follows, all from one sample in a study of Ad26.COV2.S vaccination and SARS-CoV-2 variants. The data were produced by immunoSEQ multiplex PCR, yet TCRdb's version contains in-frame clones alone and is incomplete. Of some 180,000 clones in the sample, about 83% were seen once. Sequenced here: peripheral blood, sampled after recovery from COVID-19. These receptors were obtained from a human donor who had recovered from COVID-19. Each CDR3 is given with its conserved first and last residue. Each record gives: J gene, clone size, D gene, V gene, CDR3 protein, CDR3 DNA. The D gene is left open where the match is weak. Clone size appears in some rows only: once, few, many, or a class for an expanded clone.

>TRBJ2-1|.|.|TRBV5-1
CASSAPGGVVNEQFF
TGCGCCAGCAGCGCCCCTGGGGGTGTGGTTAATGAGCAGTTCTTC
>TRBJ1-5|.|.|TRBV27
CASSPLGEGWDQPQHF
TGTGCCAGCAGTCCCCTGGGTGAGGGTTGGGATCAGCCCCAGCATTTT
>TRBJ2-3|once|TRBD2|TRBV4-2
CASSQGGYFTDTQYF
TGTGCCAGCAGCCAGGGGGGGTACTTCACAGATACGCAGTATTTT
>TRBJ1-1|.|.|TRBV11-2
CASSLDRGFEAFF
TGTGCCAGCAGCTTAGATCGGGGTTTCGAAGCTTTCTTT
>TRBJ1-1|.|.|TRBV25-1
CASSDYRDRMNTEAFF
TGTGCCAGCAGTGACTACAGGGACCGGATGAACACTGAAGCTTTCTTT
>TRBJ2-3|few|.|TRBV5-6
CASSLRGGFTDTQYF
TGTGCCAGCAGCTTGAGGGGGGGCTTCACAGATACGCAGTATTTT
>TRBJ2-1|.|TRBD2|TRBV5-1
CASSLETSGYNEQFF
TGCGCCAGCAGCTTGGAGACTAGCGGCTACAATGAGCAGTTCTTC
>TRBJ2-7|.|.|TRBV6-5
CASSFDRPSSYEQYF
TGTGCCAGCAGCTTCGACAGGCCCAGCTCCTACGAGCAGTACTTC
>TRBJ1-2|.|TRBD1|TRBV7-6
CASSRKGTGDFYGYTF
TGTGCCAGCAGCCGGAAAGGGACAGGAGATTTCTATGGCTACACCTTC
>TRBJ1-1|.|.|TRBV13
CASSGAGGFGLNTEAFF
TGTGCCAGCAGCGGAGCTGGGGGCTTCGGTTTAAACACTGAAGCTTTCTTT
>TRBJ2-7|few|.|TRBV2
CASSVSIYEQYF
TGTGCCAGCAGTGTGTCAATCTACGAGCAGTACTTC
>TRBJ1-2|once|TRBD1|TRBV6-5
CASRQGAEGYTF
TGTGCCAGCAGACAGGGGGCCGAGGGCTACACCTTC
>TRBJ2-7|.|TRBD1|TRBV7-9
CASSPQSGQPGYF
TGTGCCAGCAGCCCACAGTCGGGACAGCCGGGGTACTTC
>TRBJ2-7|.|.|TRBV9
CASSVRSGTDTYEQYF
TGTGCCAGCAGCGTACGATCCGGGACGGATACCTACGAGCAGTACTTC
>TRBJ2-5|.|TRBD1|TRBV5-1
CASSLGGTGRETQYF
TGCGCCAGCAGCTTGGGCGGGACAGGGAGGGAGACCCAGTACTTC
>TRBJ1-5|.|.|TRBV19
CASGSGRYSNQPQHF
TGTGCCAGTGGGTCGGGACGGTATAGCAATCAGCCCCAGCATTTT
>TRBJ2-3|.|.|TRBV6-5
CATTSVSFTDTQYF
TGTGCCACCACCAGTGTTTCCTTCACAGATACGCAGTATTTT
>TRBJ1-5|.|.|TRBV7-3
CASGGQANQPQHF
TGTGCCAGCGGTGGGCAGGCGAATCAGCCCCAGCATTTT
>TRBJ2-5|once|TRBD1|TRBV5-8
CVSSRGQGEGETQYF
TGTGTCAGCAGCAGGGGACAGGGGGAAGGAGAGACCCAGTACTTC
>TRBJ2-5|.|.|TRBV15
CATSRDRTTETQYF
TGTGCCACCAGCAGAGATAGGACTACCGAGACCCAGTACTTC
>TRBJ2-1|.|TRBD2|TRBV3-1/TRBV3-2
CASSQGGSSNEQFF
TGTGCCAGCAGCCAGGGCGGGAGTAGCAATGAGCAGTTCTTC
>TRBJ2-1|once|.|TRBV5-4
CASRPPRYPSSEQFF
TGTGCCAGCAGACCTCCAAGATACCCTTCTAGTGAGCAGTTCTTC
>TRBJ1-2|.|.|TRBV6-5
CASSRDGNYGYTF
TGTGCCAGCAGTCGGGACGGTAACTATGGCTACACCTTC
>TRBJ2-1|.|.|TRBV9
CASSTGLSSYNEQFF
TGTGCCAGCAGCACGGGACTGAGCTCCTACAATGAGCAGTTCTTC
>TRBJ2-5|once|.|TRBV5-1
CASSLGNEETQYF
TGCGCCAGCAGCTTAGGCAACGAAGAGACCCAGTACTTC
>TRBJ2-3|.|TRBD1|TRBV15
CATSRRDSLTDTQYF
TGTGCCACCAGCAGAAGGGACAGCCTCACAGATACGCAGTATTTT
>TRBJ1-6|.|TRBD1|TRBV14
CASSQGTGGRNSPLHF
TGTGCCAGCAGCCAAGGCACAGGGGGACGAAATTCACCCCTCCACTTT
>TRBJ2-2|.|TRBD2|TRBV5-4
CASSLVLAETGELFF
TGTGCCAGCAGCTTGGTACTAGCGGAAACCGGGGAGCTGTTTTTT
>TRBJ2-1|few|.|TRBV7-2
CASRPGSTYNEQFF
TGTGCCAGCAGACCAGGGAGTACATACAATGAGCAGTTCTTC
>TRBJ1-2|.|.|TRBV19
CASSRSGHGVSRNYGYTF
TGTGCCAGTAGTCGGTCGGGACACGGTGTATCAAGAAACTATGGCTACACCTTC
>TRBJ2-1|.|TRBD2|TRBV19
CASSIVAGEYNEQFF
TGTGCCAGTAGTATAGTGGCGGGAGAGTACAATGAGCAGTTCTTC
>TRBJ1-5|.|TRBD1|TRBV2
CATSGTGPREPQHF
TGTGCCACATCCGGGACAGGCCCCAGGGAGCCCCAGCATTTT
>TRBJ1-1|.|.|TRBV6-6
CASSPDRFRTEAFF
TGTGCCAGCAGCCCTGACAGGTTCAGGACTGAAGCTTTCTTT
>TRBJ1-5|few|.|TRBV19
CASSSLERAQHF
TGTGCCAGTAGTTCCCTAGAACGAGCCCAGCATTTT
>TRBJ2-1|.|.|TRBV11-2
CASSPGFSSYNEQFF
TGTGCCAGCAGCCCAGGCTTCTCCTCCTACAATGAGCAGTTCTTC
>TRBJ2-5|once|.|TRBV12-5
CASGGFQETQYF
TGTGCTAGTGGTGGTTTCCAAGAGACCCAGTACTTC
>TRBJ2-1|.|TRBD2|TRBV6-5
CASTGLAGSNEQFF
TGTGCCAGTACGGGACTAGCGGGATCCAATGAGCAGTTCTTC
>TRBJ1-2|.|TRBD1|TRBV5-1
CASSPERGRDGYTF
TGCGCCAGCAGCCCGGAGAGGGGGCGGGATGGCTACACCTTC
>TRBJ2-2|few|TRBD1|TRBV24-1
CATSDFFGTELTGELFF
TGTGCCACCAGTGATTTTTTTGGGACAGAACTAACCGGGGAGCTGTTTTTT
>TRBJ2-3|.|.|TRBV4-1
CASSQGLRRDTQYF
TGCGCCAGCAGCCAAGGCCTAAGAAGAGATACGCAGTATTTT
>TRBJ1-3|.|.|TRBV19
CASSIKGTPSGNTIYF
TGTGCCAGTAGTATAAAGGGAACCCCCTCTGGAAACACCATATATTTT
>TRBJ2-7|.|.|TRBV7-2
CASSSIYEQYF
TGTGCCAGCAGCTCCATATACGAGCAGTACTTC
>TRBJ1-6|.|.|TRBV30
CAWNSKERTLSNSPLHF
TGTGCCTGGAACTCTAAGGAGAGGACTCTTTCTAATTCACCCCTCCACTTT
>TRBJ2-7|.|.|TRBV10-3
CAIQGGMPPYEQYF
TGTGCCATCCAAGGCGGGATGCCCCCCTACGAGCAGTACTTC
>TRBJ2-5|.|TRBD1|TRBV5-6
CASSRTGVNQETQYF
TGTGCCAGCAGCCGGACAGGGGTGAACCAAGAGACCCAGTACTTC
>TRBJ2-3|.|.|TRBV3-1/TRBV3-2
CASQPSGSTDTQYF
TGTGCCAGCCAGCCCTCGGGGAGCACAGATACGCAGTATTTT
>TRBJ2-1|.|.|TRBV5-1
CASSPTPTARAYNEQFF
TGCGCCAGCAGCCCCACCCCCACGGCCCGGGCGTACAATGAGCAGTTCTTC